This T cell receptor beta chain stems from a study of CD8 T cells in Susac syndrome. Sequencing targeted TCR beta in T cells from blood (CD8+ and CD4+). Random hexamers served to reverse transcribe roughly 0.45 to 1 ug RNA. TCRdb independently ran MiXCR on the immunoSEQ multiplex PCR reads; one entry per CDR3 protein. The repertoire holds just over 150,000 distinct CDR3 sequences, about 95% seen once, with 0.14% to 0.15% in the top ten. The source of this sequence is a human donor with multiple sclerosis. The sample comprised CD8+ T cells from PBMCs.

CDR3 DNA sequence: TGTGCCAGCAGCTATTGGAACAGGAGCCATCACAATGAGCAGTTCTTC. Its protein is CASSYWNRSHHNEQFF. The rearrangement joins TRBV11-2 to TRBJ2-1, with TRBD1 as a possible D gene (5 bases). The CDR3 runs 16 residues. Per germline, CDR1 SGHAT and CDR2 FQNNGV. Trimming removed 4 bases at V and 5 bases at J, with 18 bases between.